This TCR beta chain was documented in a study of blood T cell repertoires in COVID-19. Whole-study context: There were acute and convalescent COVID-19 samples, and they came from the United States, Italy and Spain.

Clones were read by immunoSEQ multiplex PCR, and TCRdb kept only the in-frame ones, dropping some. The sample lists fewer than 350,000 clones, about 85% seen once, with 2.5% to 3% in the top ten. This CDR3 spans 15 amino acids. Germline V gives CDR1 MDHEN, CDR2 SYDVKM. V lost 6 bases and J 6 bases, leaving 19 bases between the germline ends. Cohort assignment relied on participant-reported clinical history. The chain links TRBV28 to TRBJ2-3, with unresolved D. This sequence originates from a woman aged 50 to 60 who had recovered from COVID-19. Sequenced material: PBMCs or T cells enriched from blood (not recorded which). CDR3 coding DNA: TGTGCCAGCAGCTTCGAGGTCGGTAATAGGGATACGCAGTATTTT. Amino acids: CASSFEVGNRDTQYF.